The 19 T cell receptor beta chains below come from one sample, sequenced in a study of cytomegalovirus exposure and HLA in healthy donors. With 60 Vbeta and 13 Jbeta primers, the PCR was carried out. Profiled with immunoSEQ multiplex PCR; TCRdb holds only in-frame clones, not every one. The data show 200,000 or so clones, approximately 88% seen once. The sequencing input was PBMCs. The receptors originated from a boy younger than 18 in good health and CMV-seronegative.

The chain uses TRBV6-6 and TRBJ2-7, with a tentative D call TRBD2 (5 bases). Germline CDR1 and CDR2: MNHNY and SVGAGI (reference sequence). The ends were cut back, 1 base at V and 3 bases at J, with 13 bases in the middle. This CDR3 region has 15 residues. The chain's CDR3 is CASSYFSRRVYEQYF. Here the CDR3 DNA reads TGTGCCAGCAGTTACTTTTCCCGGCGGGTCTACGAGCAGTACTTC.

CDR3 amino acids: CATRGIEAFF. The CDR3 DNA is TGTGCCACACGGGGGATTGAAGCTTTCTTT. The genes are TRBV28 and TRBJ1-1, with D tentatively TRBD1 (5 bases). CDR1 is MDHEN, CDR2 SYDVKM, per germline. The CDR3 covers 10 residues. The germline V and J ends were trimmed by 10 bases and 7 bases, with 10 bases remaining between them.

This clone has just one count. The V call is TRBV9, the J call TRBJ2-2; no reliable D call. Germline V CDR1 and CDR2: SGDLS, YYNGEE. The CDR3 runs 14 residues. The V end lost 0 bases, the J end lost 6 bases, and 9 bases lay between the germline ends. CDR3 DNA: TGTGCCAGCAGCGTAGGCGGAAGCTCCGGGGAGCTGTTTTTT. It encodes CASSVGGSSGELFF.

The chain combines TRBV29-1 with TRBJ1-1, with D tentatively TRBD1 (6 bases). This CDR3 has 12 residues. The V end lost 5 bases, the J end lost 7 bases, and 14 bases lay between the germline ends. CDR1 SQVTM and CDR2 ANQGSEA come from the germline V gene. As DNA, the CDR3 is TGCAGCGTTCAAAAAATGGACAGTGAAGCTTTCTTT. Translated: CSVQKMDSEAFF.

The chain recombines TRBV18 with TRBJ2-3, with D possibly being TRBD1 (6 bases). CDR3 size: 15 residues. Trimming pared 1 base from V and 4 bases from J, leaving 12 bases between. Germline loops: CDR1 KGHSH, CDR2 LQKENI. CDR3 in amino acids: CASSPLPGEADTQYF. CDR3 in DNA: TGTGCCAGCTCACCACTGCCAGGGGAAGCAGATACGCAGTATTTT.

The V and J genes are TRBV2 and TRBJ1-1, with 12 positions matching TRBD1. V lost 7 bases and J lost 4; bases outside the gene matches: 19. Germline CDR1 and CDR2: SNHLY and FYNNEI. The CDR3 has 19 amino acids. The CDR3 protein is CASTEIRGTGGVGGTEAFF. Written as DNA, the CDR3 is TGTGCCAGCACTGAGATCAGGGGGACAGGGGGCGTTGGGGGCACTGAAGCTTTCTTT.

V usage is TRBV7-3 and J usage is TRBJ1-1, with a weak D call TRBD1 (5 bases). The CDR3 covers 14 residues. Germline V gene data show CDR1 as SGHTA and CDR2 as FQGTGA. V was clipped by 2 bases and J by 4 bases, with 11 bases between them. The CDR3 DNA reads as TGTGCCAGCAGCTTAGGAGGGGTTGGCACTGAAGCTTTCTTT. This codes for CASSLGGVGTEAFF.

The V gene is TRBV27, the J gene TRBJ1-1, with 8 bases fitting TRBD1. The CDR3 totals 13 residues. The V gene end was trimmed by 4 bases and the J gene end by 4 bases; junction bases not matched to a gene: 2. CDR1 MNHEY and CDR2 SMNVEV come from the germline V gene (reference sequence). This chain's CDR3 is CASSSQGATEAFF. DNA for the CDR3: TGTGCCAGCAGTTCCCAGGGGGCCACTGAAGCTTTCTTT.

The chain employs TRBV9 and TRBJ2-1, with 7 positions matching TRBD2. The CDR3 totals 16 residues. With 0 bases clipped from V and 6 bases from J, the junction kept 9 bases outside the gene matches. From germline, CDR1 is SGDLS and CDR2 YYNGEE. CDR3: CASSVELAGASNEQFF. The CDR3 nucleotides read TGTGCCAGCAGCGTAGAGCTGGCGGGAGCATCCAATGAGCAGTTCTTC. Full variable domain (missing parts from reference TRBV9 and TRBJ2-1): DSGVTQTPKHLITATGQRVTLRCSPRSGDLSVYWYQQSLDQGLQFLIQYYNGEERAKGNILERFSAQQFPDLHSELNLSSLELGDSALYFCASSVELAGASNEQFFGPGTRLTVL.

The V call is TRBV10-3, the J call TRBJ1-4; 11 positions match TRBD1. Per the germline V gene, CDR1 is ENHRY and CDR2 is SYGVKD. V was clipped by 2 bases and J by 8 bases; unmatched bases: 10. CDR3 length: 17 residues. DNA of the CDR3: TGTGCCATCAGTGAGGGACCTCCCGGGACAGGGGGAGAAAAACTGTTTTTT. Translated, it gives CAISEGPPGTGGEKLFF.

The V and J genes are TRBV10-3 and TRBJ2-5, with D unresolved. Germline CDR1 reads ENHRY; CDR2 reads SYGVKD. The CDR3 is 13 residues long. The V gene lost 2 bases and the J gene lost 5 bases, with 9 bases spanning the gap. CDR3 coding DNA: TGTGCCATCAGTGAGGTTAGCTGGGAGACCCAGTACTTC. It specifies CAISEVSWETQYF.

V gene TRBV4-3 combines with J gene TRBJ2-2, with TRBD1 matching over 7 bases. The CDR3 runs to 19 residues. V was clipped by 0 bases and J by 7 bases; unmatched bases: 17. Germline lookup yields CDR1 LGHNA and CDR2 YSLEER. As DNA, the CDR3 is TGCGCCAGCAGCCAAGAAGCTACCGGGACAGTAAATTTCGACGGGGAGCTGTTTTTT. Its translation is CASSQEATGTVNFDGELFF.

V and J are TRBV2 and TRBJ1-1, with 8 nucleotides matching TRBD1. With 6 bases clipped from V and 0 bases from J, the junction kept 3 bases outside the gene matches. The CDR3 runs to 14 residues. CDR1 SNHLY and CDR2 FYNNEI come from the germline V gene. The CDR3 region is CASRETGVNTEAFF. In DNA, the CDR3 is TGTGCCAGCAGGGAGACAGGGGTGAACACTGAAGCTTTCTTT.

This rearrangement joins TRBV10-3 to TRBJ2-7, with D hard to call. The V end was cut by 6 bases, the J end by 4 bases, with 16 bases between. The V gene's germline CDR1 is ENHRY and CDR2 SYGVKD. CDR3 length: 14 residues. In DNA, the CDR3 is TGTGCCATCAGCCCCCTCGCAGGTCTTTACGAGCAGTACTTC. Its translation is CAISPLAGLYEQYF.

The rearrangement links TRBV27 to TRBJ1-3; TRBD1 aligns across 7 bases. CDR1 is MNHEY and CDR2 is SMNVEV in the germline V gene (reference sequence). The CDR3 runs to 15 residues. V gave up 4 bases and J gave up 4 bases; unmatched junction bases: 7. The CDR3 coding sequence is TGTGCCAGCAGTTCACGACAGGGAGCCGGAAACACCATATATTTT. Translation: CASSSRQGAGNTIYF.

This chain links TRBV2 with TRBJ1-1; D not certain. The CDR3 spans 14 residues. Trimming pared 7 bases from V and 6 bases from J, leaving 18 bases between. Germline assignment: CDR1 SNHLY and CDR2 FYNNEI. The CDR3 coding sequence is TGTGCCAGCAATACCTATAGTGGTTCCGCTGAAGCTTTCTTT. Residues: CASNTYSGSAEAFF.

V is TRBV25-1 and J is TRBJ2-2; TRBD1 matches 7 bases. CDR3 length: 13 residues. Germline lookup yields CDR1 MGHDK and CDR2 SYGVNS. J lost 6 bases, V lost 7 bases, and 5 bases had no gene match. CDR3 in amino acids: CASKDRAAGELFF. CDR3 bases: TGTGCCAGCAAAGACAGGGCGGCCGGGGAGCTGTTTTTT.

The chain recombines TRBV29-1 with TRBJ2-2; a weak D match, TRBD2 (6 bases). Germline lookup yields CDR1 SQVTM and CDR2 ANQGSEA. The V gene lost 6 bases and the J gene lost 5 bases, with 16 bases spanning the gap. This CDR3 is 14 amino acids long. This CDR3 is CSVRVGGATGELFF. In DNA form, the CDR3 reads TGCAGCGTGAGGGTCGGGGGTGCGACCGGGGAGCTGTTTTTT.

This clone was detected a few times. The chain joins TRBV13 to TRBJ1-1; 8 bases are a match to TRBD1. CDR1 is PRHDT, CDR2 FYEKMQ, per germline (reference sequence). With V trimmed by 4 bases and J by 8 bases, 3 bases remained unmatched. The CDR3 loop spans 12 amino acids. Here the CDR3 reads CASSSGQGEAFF. As DNA, the CDR3 is TGTGCCAGCAGCTCTGGACAGGGAGAAGCTTTCTTT.